The source of this TCR beta chain is a study of identical twins. General study points: Clonotypes of the beta chain that were abundant in cord blood carried fewer insertions (memory repertoires showed none). Surplus twin overlap in beta out-of-frame sequences was less pronounced. Interpretation of the results relied on cross-sectional statistical analysis and not on following the same donors.

Germline V gene sequence: CDR1 LGHDT, CDR2 YNNKEL (reference sequence). This CDR3 has 14 amino acids. The germline V and J ends were trimmed by 1 base and 4 bases, with 10 bases remaining between them. This clonotype was observed a few times. As yet, its antigen is unknown. MiXCR was run by TCRdb on the 5' RACE reads, yielding one entry per CDR3 protein. Seen here are more than 1.5 million distinct CDR3 sequences, about 31% observed once, and the top ten hold 0.25% to 0.3%. The chain combines TRBV3-1 with TRBJ1-2; possibly TRBD1 for D (5 bases). Sequencing was done on a sample of cord blood. This TCR was recovered from a newborn girl in good health. The CDR3 nucleotides are TGTGCCAGCAGCCAAGTTGAGGGGCGCTATGGCTACACCTTC. This gives the protein CASSQVEGRYGYTF.